This T cell receptor (beta chain) emerged from a study of blood T cell repertoires in COVID-19. Turning to the study itself: Some COVID-19 samples were acute and others convalescent; all came from the United States, Italy and Spain. PBMCs, B-cell-depleted T cells, or T cells were the source of the cDNA or gDNA that made up the material.

V lost 3 bases to trimming and J lost 1 base; unmatched junction nucleotides: 7. The CDR3 consists of 16 residues. Germline CDR1 and CDR2: SGHRS and YFSETQ. In the original workflow: How many nucleated cells were present was estimated from reference gene primer amplification. Clones were read by immunoSEQ multiplex PCR, and TCRdb kept only the in-frame ones, dropping some. V and J calls and clone size come straight from that table; D and trimming were deduced from the DNA. The data show over 85,000 clones, with 87% seen just once and approximately 5% held by the top ten. The sequence was collected from a man between 65 and 85 years old with acute or convalescent COVID-19. The chain couples TRBV5-1 to TRBJ2-3, with TRBD1 matching 8 bases. What was sequenced was peripheral blood. The CDR3 here is CASSWGPGQGTDTQYF. The CDR3 region has the DNA TGCGCCAGCAGCTGGGGGCCGGGACAGGGCACAGATACGCAGTATTTT.